The clone carrying this T cell receptor (beta chain) has a handful of counts. Its antigen is unidentified. This sample was included in a study of shared clonotypes between healthy human individuals. General study results and limits: Shared across a handful of donors were roughly 5.3% of the naive CD4 clonotypes. Few donors restricted represented genetic and exposure-history diversity.

V was clipped by 4 bases and J by 4 bases, with 11 bases between them. The CDR3 covers 14 residues. Germline V lookup: CDR1 SGHRS, CDR2 YFSETQ. Data came from immunoSEQ multiplex PCR; TCRdb stores just in-frame clones and leaves some out. The table includes 700,000 or so clones, 60% to 80% detected once. The chain combines TRBV5-1 with TRBJ2-2; possibly TRBD1 for D (6 bases). The sequenced sample consisted of memory CD4+ T cells sorted from blood. Subset here: CD45RA-negative fraction. The sequence derives from a woman aged 25-40 years in good health. CDR3 loop: CASSITGFTGELFF. The DNA of the CDR3 is TGCGCCAGCAGCATAACAGGGTTCACCGGGGAGCTGTTTTTT.